This T cell receptor beta chain was obtained from a study of CD8 T cells in ankylosing spondylitis. With respect to this clonotype: Its antigen is not identified.

TCRdb called the 5' RACE reads again in MiXCR, with one record for every CDR3 protein. This table has 250,000 or so distinct CDR3 sequences, more than 20% appearing once. General study results and limits: Ankylosing spondylitis blood appeared to carry a characteristic TCR beta motif of roughly eight highly homologous variants.

With 7 bases clipped from V and 1 base from J, the junction kept 5 bases outside the gene matches. Germline loops: CDR1 SGHTA, CDR2 FQGTGA. The CDR3 has 14 residues. This chain connects TRBV7-3 to TRBJ2-7; 9 bases agree with TRBD2. Specimen: blood, either unsorted or a sorted T cell fraction (not recorded which). This clonotype originated in a male donor with ankylosing spondylitis or in good health (not recorded which). CDR3 protein: CASMERGASYEQYF. The CDR3 DNA sequence: TGTGCCAGCATGGAGCGGGGGGCGTCCTACGAGCAGTACTTC.